This TCR beta chain is from a study of blood T cell repertoires in COVID-19. Only in-frame clones appear in the TCRdb table, and some are missing; sequencing was by immunoSEQ multiplex PCR. Of around 300,000 clones listed, 88% are singletons. CDR1 and CDR2 from the germline V gene are SGHTA and FQGNSA. There are 16 residues in the CDR3. V trimming: 0 bases; J trimming: 10 bases; junction bases outside the gene matches: 7. The chain employs TRBV7-2 and TRBJ1-6; 9 nucleotides line up with TRBD1. Source material: peripheral blood. The TCR sequence derives from a man between 18 and 35 years old with active or convalescent COVID-19. The CDR3 loop is CASSLAGQGIDSPLHF. The CDR3 nucleotides are TGTGCCAGCAGCTTAGCGGGACAGGGCATCGACTCACCCCTCCACTTT.